This is a list of T cell receptor beta chains from one sample in a study of CD8 T cells in ankylosing spondylitis. TCRdb reprocessed the 5' RACE reads with MiXCR, giving one entry per CDR3 protein. The table includes approximately 140,000 distinct CDR3 sequences, approximately 9.2% detected once. Sequencing was performed on synovial fluid, either unsorted or a sorted T cell fraction (not recorded which). These receptors came from a male donor with ankylosing spondylitis. Each CDR3 is given with its conserved first and last residue. A D gene is named only where the DNA matches it firmly. Size tells how often a clone was seen (once, few, many) or the class of an expanded clone, and some rows leave it out.

V: TRBV7-2
size: many
D: -
J: TRBJ1-3
CDR3: CASSLSGQRSGNTIYF
DNA: TGTGCCAGCAGCTTATCTGGTCAACGCTCTGGAAACACCATATATTTT

V: TRBV20-1
size: -
D: TRBD2
J: TRBJ2-7
CDR3: CSATYGTSRDEQYF
DNA: TGCAGTGCTACTTACGGGACTAGTCGCGACGAGCAGTACTTC

V: TRBV7-9
size: -
D: TRBD1
J: TRBJ1-1
CDR3: CASSLGDRDTEAFF
DNA: TGTGCCAGCAGCTTAGGGGACAGGGACACTGAAGCTTTCTTT

V: TRBV19
size: -
D: -
J: TRBJ1-1
CDR3: CASSIVGGGEAFF
DNA: TGTGCCAGTAGTATCGTCGGGGGTGGAGAAGCTTTCTTT

V: TRBV7-2
size: many
D: TRBD1
J: TRBJ2-2
CDR3: CASTLGQGVTGELFF
DNA: TGTGCCAGCACCTTGGGACAGGGAGTCACCGGGGAGCTGTTTTTT

V: TRBV7-2
size: -
D: -
J: TRBJ2-5
CDR3: CASSFNGARVQETQYF
DNA: TGTGCCAGCAGCTTTAATGGGGCCAGGGTCCAAGAGACCCAGTACTTC

V: TRBV20-1
size: -
D: -
J: TRBJ2-3
CDR3: CSARDPGAGTDTQYF
DNA: TGCAGTGCTAGAGATCCGGGGGCTGGGACAGATACGCAGTATTTT

V: TRBV29-1
size: -
D: -
J: TRBJ2-2
CDR3: CSVGQNTGELFF
DNA: TGCAGCGTTGGGCAGAACACCGGGGAGCTGTTTTTT

V: TRBV18
size: many
D: -
J: TRBJ1-6
CDR3: CASSPTTTYNSPLHF
DNA: TGTGCCAGCTCACCGACAACCACCTATAATTCACCCCTCCACTTT

V: TRBV20-1
size: many
D: -
J: TRBJ2-7
CDR3: CSARDQGSSYEQYF
DNA: TGCAGTGCTAGAGATCAGGGGTCCTCCTACGAGCAGTACTTC

V: TRBV5-1
size: few
D: TRBD1
J: TRBJ1-1
CDR3: CASTSSTGTAEAFF
DNA: TGCGCCAGCACCTCTTCGACAGGGACGGCTGAAGCTTTCTTT

V: TRBV28
size: few
D: -
J: TRBJ2-3
CDR3: CASTNTRYTQYF
DNA: TGTGCCAGCACTAATACCCGGTATACGCAGTATTTT

V: TRBV10-1
size: few
D: -
J: TRBJ2-3
CDR3: CASSVRLPTDTQYF
DNA: TGCGCCAGCAGTGTTAGACTCCCCACAGATACGCAGTATTTT

V: TRBV12-3/TRBV12-4
size: many
D: -
J: TRBJ2-5
CDR3: CASSLIRGSETQYF
DNA: TGTGCCAGCAGTTTAATTAGGGGATCGGAGACCCAGTACTTC

V: TRBV20-1
size: -
D: TRBD1
J: TRBJ2-7
CDR3: CSAYGQDEQYF
DNA: TGCAGTGCCTATGGACAGGACGAGCAGTACTTC

V: TRBV14
size: few
D: -
J: TRBJ2-5
CDR3: CASSHLTEKRETQYF
DNA: TGTGCCAGCAGCCACCTGACAGAAAAAAGAGAGACCCAGTACTTC

V: TRBV5-1
size: many
D: -
J: TRBJ2-3
CDR3: CASSLVGQDLDTQYF
DNA: TGCGCCAGCAGCTTGGTAGGTCAGGACTTAGATACGCAGTATTTT

V: TRBV20-1
size: -
D: TRBD2
J: TRBJ2-3
CDR3: CSARAAGAGDTQYF
DNA: TGCAGTGCTAGAGCTGCGGGAGCGGGAGATACGCAGTATTTT

V: TRBV5-5
size: -
D: TRBD1
J: TRBJ1-2
CDR3: CASSSPGQQSYTF
DNA: TGTGCCAGCAGCTCCCCGGGACAGCAGAGCTACACCTTC

V: TRBV20-1
size: -
D: -
J: TRBJ2-7
CDR3: CSASARRGSYEQYF
DNA: TGCAGTGCCTCCGCCCGGCGGGGATCCTACGAGCAGTACTTC

V: TRBV5-1
size: -
D: TRBD1
J: TRBJ2-1
CDR3: CASGSGTVLYNEQFF
DNA: TGCGCCAGCGGAAGTGGGACAGTCCTCTACAATGAGCAGTTCTTC

V: TRBV4-2
size: many
D: -
J: TRBJ2-5
CDR3: CASSQDLRETQYF
DNA: TGTGCCAGCAGCCAAGATTTGAGAGAGACCCAGTACTTC

V: TRBV20-1
size: -
D: TRBD1
J: TRBJ2-7
CDR3: CSASGLQGIDEQYF
DNA: TGCAGTGCTAGCGGGTTACAGGGGATCGACGAGCAGTACTTC